This T cell receptor (beta chain) comes out of a study of CD8 T cells in ankylosing spondylitis. TCRdb analysed the 5' RACE reads with MiXCR anew, one entry per CDR3 protein. The table shows about 240,000 distinct CDR3 sequences, with around 10% occurring only once. Study observations and caveats: Clones tied to disease were said to be significantly enriched in matched ankylosing spondylitis synovial fluid.

A note on this clonotype: Antigen specificity is unknown.

This CDR3 spans 12 amino acids. V gave up 4 bases and J gave up 5 bases, with 9 bases separating them. The germline gives CDR1 SGHRS, CDR2 YFSETQ. The J gene is TRBJ1-1, the V gene TRBV5-1; no clear D gene. Sequencing was performed on blood, either unsorted or a sorted T cell fraction (not recorded which). The receptor was derived from a male donor with ankylosing spondylitis or in good health (not recorded which). CDR3 sequence reads: CASSVLGTEAFF. For the CDR3, the DNA is TGCGCCAGCAGCGTACTTGGAACTGAAGCTTTCTTT.